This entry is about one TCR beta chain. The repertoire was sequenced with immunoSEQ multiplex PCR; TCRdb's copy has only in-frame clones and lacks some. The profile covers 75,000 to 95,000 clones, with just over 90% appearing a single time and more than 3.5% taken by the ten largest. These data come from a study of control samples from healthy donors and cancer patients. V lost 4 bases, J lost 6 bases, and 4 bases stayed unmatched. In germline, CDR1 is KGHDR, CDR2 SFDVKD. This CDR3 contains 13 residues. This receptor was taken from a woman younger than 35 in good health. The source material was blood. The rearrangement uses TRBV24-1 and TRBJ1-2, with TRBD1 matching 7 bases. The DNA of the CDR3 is TGTGCCACCAGTGAGGGGACAGTGCATGGCTACACCTTC. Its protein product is CATSEGTVHGYTF.